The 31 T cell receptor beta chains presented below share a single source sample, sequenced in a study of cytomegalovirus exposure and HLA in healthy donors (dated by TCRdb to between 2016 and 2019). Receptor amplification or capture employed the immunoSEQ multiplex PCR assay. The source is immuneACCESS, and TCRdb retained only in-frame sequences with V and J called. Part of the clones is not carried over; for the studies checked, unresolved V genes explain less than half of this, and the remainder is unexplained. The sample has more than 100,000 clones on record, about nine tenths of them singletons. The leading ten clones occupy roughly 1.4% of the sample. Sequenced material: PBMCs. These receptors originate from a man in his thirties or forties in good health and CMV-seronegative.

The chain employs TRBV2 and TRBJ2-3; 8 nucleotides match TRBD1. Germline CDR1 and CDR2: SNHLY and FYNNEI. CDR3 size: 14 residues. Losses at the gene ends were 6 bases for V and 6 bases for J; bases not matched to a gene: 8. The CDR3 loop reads CASSGQGLGDTQYF. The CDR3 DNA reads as TGTGCCAGCAGCGGACAGGGTCTTGGGGATACGCAGTATTTT.

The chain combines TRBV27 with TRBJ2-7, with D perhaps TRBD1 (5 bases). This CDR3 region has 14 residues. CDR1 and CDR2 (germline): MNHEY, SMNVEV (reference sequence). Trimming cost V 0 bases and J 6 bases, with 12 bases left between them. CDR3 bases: TGTGCCAGCAGTTTATCGCTGCAAAGGGGCGAGCAGTACTTC. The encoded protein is CASSLSLQRGEQYF.

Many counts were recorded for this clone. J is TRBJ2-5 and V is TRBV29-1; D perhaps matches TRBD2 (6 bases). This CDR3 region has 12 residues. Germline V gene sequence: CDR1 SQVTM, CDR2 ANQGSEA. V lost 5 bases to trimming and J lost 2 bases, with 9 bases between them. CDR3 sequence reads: CSVTEGQETQYF. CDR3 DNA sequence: TGCAGCGTTACGGAGGGGCAAGAGACCCAGTACTTC.

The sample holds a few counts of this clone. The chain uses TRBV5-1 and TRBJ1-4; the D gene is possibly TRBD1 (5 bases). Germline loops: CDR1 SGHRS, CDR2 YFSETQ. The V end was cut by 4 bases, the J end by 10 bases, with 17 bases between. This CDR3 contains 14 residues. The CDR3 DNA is TGCGCCAGCAGCCCTGACAGAGGATCTAGAAAACTGTTTTTT. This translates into CASSPDRGSRKLFF.

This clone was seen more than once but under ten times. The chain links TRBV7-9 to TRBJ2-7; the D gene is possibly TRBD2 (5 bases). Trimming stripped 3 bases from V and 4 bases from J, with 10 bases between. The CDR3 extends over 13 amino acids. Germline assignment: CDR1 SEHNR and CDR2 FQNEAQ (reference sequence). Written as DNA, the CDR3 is TGTGCCAGCAGCTTTGGGAGCGCGTACGAGCAGTACTTC. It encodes CASSFGSAYEQYF.

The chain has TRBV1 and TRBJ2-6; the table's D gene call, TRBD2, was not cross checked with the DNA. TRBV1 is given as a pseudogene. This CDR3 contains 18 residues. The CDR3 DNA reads TGCACCAGCAGCTCGCCGGGACTAGTCCGCTCTGGGGCCAACGTCCTGACTTTC. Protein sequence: CTSSSPGLVRSGANVLTF.

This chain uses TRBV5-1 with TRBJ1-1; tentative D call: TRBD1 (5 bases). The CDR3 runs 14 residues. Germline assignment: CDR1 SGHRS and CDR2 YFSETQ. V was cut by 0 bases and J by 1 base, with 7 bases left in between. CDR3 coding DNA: TGCGCCAGCAGCTTGGTTCAGGGGAACACTGAAGCTTTCTTT. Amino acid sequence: CASSLVQGNTEAFF.

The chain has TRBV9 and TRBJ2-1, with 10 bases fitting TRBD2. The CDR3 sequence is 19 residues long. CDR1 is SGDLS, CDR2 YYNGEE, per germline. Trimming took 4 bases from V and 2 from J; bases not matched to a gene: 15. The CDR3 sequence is CASSSPEREGPRPYNEQFF. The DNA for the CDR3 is TGTGCCAGCAGCTCCCCCGAGCGGGAGGGCCCAAGGCCCTACAATGAGCAGTTCTTC.

CDR3 nucleotides: TGCAGCGTTGAAACTGAATACACCGGGGAGCTGTTTTTT. It yields the protein CSVETEYTGELFF. This rearrangement joins TRBV29-1 to TRBJ2-2; no clear D. The germline CDR1 and CDR2 sequences are SQVTM and ANQGSEA. The CDR3 loop spans 13 amino acids. Trimming pared 2 bases from V and 3 bases from J, leaving 7 bases between.

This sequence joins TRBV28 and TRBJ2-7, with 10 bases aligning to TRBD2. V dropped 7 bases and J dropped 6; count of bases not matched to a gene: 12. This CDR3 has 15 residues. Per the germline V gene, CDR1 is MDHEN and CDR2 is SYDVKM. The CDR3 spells CASTGNWASGSEQYF. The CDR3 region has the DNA TGTGCCAGCACCGGGAACTGGGCTAGCGGGAGCGAGCAGTACTTC.

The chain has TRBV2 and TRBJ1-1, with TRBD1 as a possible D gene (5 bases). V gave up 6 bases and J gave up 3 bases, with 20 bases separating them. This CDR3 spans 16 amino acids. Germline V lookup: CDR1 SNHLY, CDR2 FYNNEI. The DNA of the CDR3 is TGTGCCAGCAGCGGCCGATTCCAGGGCCGGGACACTGAAGCTTTCTTT. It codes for CASSGRFQGRDTEAFF.

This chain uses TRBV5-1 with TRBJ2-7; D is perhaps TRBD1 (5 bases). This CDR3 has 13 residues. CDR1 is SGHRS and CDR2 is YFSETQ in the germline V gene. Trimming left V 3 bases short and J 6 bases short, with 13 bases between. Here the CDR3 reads CASSSPGQIEQYF. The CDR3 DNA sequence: TGCGCCAGCAGCTCTCCAGGACAAATCGAGCAGTACTTC.

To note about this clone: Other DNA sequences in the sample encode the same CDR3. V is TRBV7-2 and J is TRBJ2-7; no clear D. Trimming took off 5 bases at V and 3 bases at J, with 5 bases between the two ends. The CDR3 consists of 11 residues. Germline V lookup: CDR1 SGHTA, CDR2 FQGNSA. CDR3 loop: CASSPNYEQYF. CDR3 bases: TGTGCCAGCAGCCCCAACTACGAGCAGTACTTC.

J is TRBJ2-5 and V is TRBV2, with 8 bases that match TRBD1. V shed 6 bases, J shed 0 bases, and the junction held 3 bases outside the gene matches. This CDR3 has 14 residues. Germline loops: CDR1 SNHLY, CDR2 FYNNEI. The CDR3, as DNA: TGTGCCAGCAGGGACAGGGTGTACCAAGAGACCCAGTACTTC. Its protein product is CASRDRVYQETQYF.

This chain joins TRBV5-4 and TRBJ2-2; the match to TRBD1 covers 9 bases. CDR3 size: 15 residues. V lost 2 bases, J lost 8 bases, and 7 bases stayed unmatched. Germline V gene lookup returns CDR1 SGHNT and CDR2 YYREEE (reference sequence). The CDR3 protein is CASSFRDRDVGELFF. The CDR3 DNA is TGTGCCAGCAGCTTCCGGGACAGGGATGTAGGGGAGCTGTTTTTT.

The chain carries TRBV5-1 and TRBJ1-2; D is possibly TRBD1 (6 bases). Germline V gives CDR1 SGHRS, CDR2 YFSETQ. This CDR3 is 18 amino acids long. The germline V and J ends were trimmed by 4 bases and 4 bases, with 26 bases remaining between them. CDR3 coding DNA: TGCGCCAGCAGCGGAGGCGGGGGGCTTGGCCGGGACTTCTATGGCTACACCTTC. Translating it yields CASSGGGGLGRDFYGYTF.

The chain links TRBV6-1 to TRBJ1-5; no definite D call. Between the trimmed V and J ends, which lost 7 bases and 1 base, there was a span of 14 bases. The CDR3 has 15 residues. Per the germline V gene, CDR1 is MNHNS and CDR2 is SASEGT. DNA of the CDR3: TGTGCCAGCACCTCGCCCACAGCAAGCAATCAGCCCCAGCATTTT. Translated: CASTSPTASNQPQHF.

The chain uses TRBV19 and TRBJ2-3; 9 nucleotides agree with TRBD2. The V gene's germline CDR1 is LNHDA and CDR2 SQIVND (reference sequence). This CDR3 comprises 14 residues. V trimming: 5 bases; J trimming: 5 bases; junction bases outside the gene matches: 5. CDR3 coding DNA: TGTGCCAGTAGTGTAGGACTAGCGAAAGATACGCAGTATTTT. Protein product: CASSVGLAKDTQYF.

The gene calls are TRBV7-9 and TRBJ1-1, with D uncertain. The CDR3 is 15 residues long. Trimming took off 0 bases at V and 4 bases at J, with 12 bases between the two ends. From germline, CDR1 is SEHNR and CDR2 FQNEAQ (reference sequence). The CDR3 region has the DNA TGTGCCAGCAGCTTAGCATCCGGGAAAAGCACTGAAGCTTTCTTT. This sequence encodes CASSLASGKSTEAFF.

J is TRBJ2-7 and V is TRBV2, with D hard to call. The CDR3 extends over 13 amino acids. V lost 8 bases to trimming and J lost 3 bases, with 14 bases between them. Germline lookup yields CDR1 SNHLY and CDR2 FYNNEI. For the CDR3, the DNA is TGTGCCAGCCTTTCACCACTGCTCTACGAGCAGTACTTC. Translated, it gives CASLSPLLYEQYF.

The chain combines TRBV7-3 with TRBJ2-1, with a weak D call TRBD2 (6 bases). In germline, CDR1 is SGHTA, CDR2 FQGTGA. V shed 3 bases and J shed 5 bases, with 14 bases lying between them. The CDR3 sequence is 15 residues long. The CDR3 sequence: CASSLLAAGNNEQFF. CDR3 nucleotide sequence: TGTGCCAGCAGCTTGTTGGCTGCGGGGAACAATGAGCAGTTCTTC. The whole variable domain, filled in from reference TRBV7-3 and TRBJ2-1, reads GAGVSQTPSNKVTEKGKYVELRCDPISGHTALYWYRQSLGQGPEFLIYFQGTGAADDSGLPNDRFFAVRPEGSVSTLKIQRTERGDSAVYLCASSLLAAGNNEQFFGPGTRLTVL.

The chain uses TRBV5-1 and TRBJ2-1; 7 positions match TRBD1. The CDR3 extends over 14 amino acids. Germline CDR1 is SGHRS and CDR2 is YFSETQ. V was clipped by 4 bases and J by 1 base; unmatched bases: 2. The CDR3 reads CASSLGQSYNEQFF. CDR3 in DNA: TGCGCCAGCAGCCTGGGACAGTCCTACAATGAGCAGTTCTTC.

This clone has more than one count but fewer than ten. CDR3 residues: CASSSGDRLYQPQHF. As DNA, the CDR3 is TGTGCCAGCAGCTCCGGGGACAGACTTTATCAGCCCCAGCATTTT. The J gene is TRBJ1-5, the V gene TRBV7-3; TRBD1 agrees at 7 bases. V trimming: 4 bases; J trimming: 5 bases; junction bases outside the gene matches: 8. Germline V gives CDR1 SGHTA, CDR2 FQGTGA. CDR3 length equals 15 residues.

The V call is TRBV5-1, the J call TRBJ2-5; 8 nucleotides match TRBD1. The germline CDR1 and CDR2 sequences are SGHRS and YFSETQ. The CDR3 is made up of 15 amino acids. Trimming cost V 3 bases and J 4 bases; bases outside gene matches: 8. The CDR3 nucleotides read TGCGCCAGCAGCTGGGTGGACAGGGAAGGAGAGACCCAGTACTTC. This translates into CASSWVDREGETQYF.

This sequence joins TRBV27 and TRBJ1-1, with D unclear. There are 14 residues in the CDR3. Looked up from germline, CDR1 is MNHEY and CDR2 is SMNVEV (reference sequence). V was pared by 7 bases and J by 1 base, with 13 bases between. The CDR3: CASTTGLGNTEAFF. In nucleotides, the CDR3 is TGTGCCAGCACTACCGGGTTAGGGAACACTGAAGCTTTCTTT.

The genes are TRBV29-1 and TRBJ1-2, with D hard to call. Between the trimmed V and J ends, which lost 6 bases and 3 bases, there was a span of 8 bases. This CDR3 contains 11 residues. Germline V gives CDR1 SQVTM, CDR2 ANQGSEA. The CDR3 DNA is TGCAGCGTAGTGACTGACTATGGCTACACCTTC. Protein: CSVVTDYGYTF.

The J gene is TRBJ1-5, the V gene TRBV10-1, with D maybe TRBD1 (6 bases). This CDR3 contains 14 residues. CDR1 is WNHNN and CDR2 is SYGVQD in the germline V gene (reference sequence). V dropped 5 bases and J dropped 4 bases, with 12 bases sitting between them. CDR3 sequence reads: CASSPGGPNQPQHF. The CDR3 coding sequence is TGCGCCAGCAGTCCGGGGGGCCCAAATCAGCCCCAGCATTTT.

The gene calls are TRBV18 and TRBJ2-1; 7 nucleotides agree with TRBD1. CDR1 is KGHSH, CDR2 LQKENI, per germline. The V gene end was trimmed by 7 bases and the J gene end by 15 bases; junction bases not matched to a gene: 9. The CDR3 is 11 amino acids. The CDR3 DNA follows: TGTGCCAGCTTTCAGGGGGAGAACCGGTTCTTC. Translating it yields CASFQGENRFF.

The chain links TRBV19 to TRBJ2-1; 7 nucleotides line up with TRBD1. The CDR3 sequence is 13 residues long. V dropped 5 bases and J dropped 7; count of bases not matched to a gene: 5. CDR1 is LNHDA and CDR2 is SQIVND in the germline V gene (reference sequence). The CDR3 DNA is TGTGCCAGTAGTGCGACAGGGTTGAATGAGCAGTTCTTC. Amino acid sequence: CASSATGLNEQFF.

DNA of the CDR3: TGCGCCAGCAGCCAAGAGGGGACTCTAGAGACCCAGTACTTC. Protein sequence: CASSQEGTLETQYF. V gene TRBV4-1 combines with J gene TRBJ2-5, with D possibly TRBD2 on 6 matching bases. Germline V gene lookup returns CDR1 MGHRA and CDR2 YSYEKL. Trimming left V 0 bases short and J 4 bases short, with 9 bases between. The CDR3 has 14 residues.

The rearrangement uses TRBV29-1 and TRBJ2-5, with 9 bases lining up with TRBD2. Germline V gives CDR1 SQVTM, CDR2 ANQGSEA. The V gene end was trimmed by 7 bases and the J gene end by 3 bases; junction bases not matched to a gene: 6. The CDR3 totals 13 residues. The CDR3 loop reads CSEVASGKETQYF. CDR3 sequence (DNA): TGCAGCGAGGTGGCTAGCGGGAAAGAGACCCAGTACTTC.